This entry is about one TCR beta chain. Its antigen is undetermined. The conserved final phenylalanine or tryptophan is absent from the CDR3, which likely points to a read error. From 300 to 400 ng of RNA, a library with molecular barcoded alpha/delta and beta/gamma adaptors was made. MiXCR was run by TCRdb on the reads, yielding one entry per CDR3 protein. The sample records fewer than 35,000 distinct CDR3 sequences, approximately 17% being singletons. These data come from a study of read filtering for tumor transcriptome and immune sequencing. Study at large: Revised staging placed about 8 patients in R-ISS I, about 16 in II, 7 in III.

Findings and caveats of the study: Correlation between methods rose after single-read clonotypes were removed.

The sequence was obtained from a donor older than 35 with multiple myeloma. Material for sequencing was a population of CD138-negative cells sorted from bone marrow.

The CDR3 sequence is CASNIEKGTDQGTQYL. CDR3 nucleotides: TGTGCCAGTAATATAGAGAAGGGGACAGACCAAGGGACCCAGTACCTC. The chain combines TRBV19 with TRBJ2-5, with 7 bases lining up with TRBD1. Germline lookup yields CDR1 LNHDA and CDR2 SQIVND (reference sequence). There are 16 residues in the CDR3.